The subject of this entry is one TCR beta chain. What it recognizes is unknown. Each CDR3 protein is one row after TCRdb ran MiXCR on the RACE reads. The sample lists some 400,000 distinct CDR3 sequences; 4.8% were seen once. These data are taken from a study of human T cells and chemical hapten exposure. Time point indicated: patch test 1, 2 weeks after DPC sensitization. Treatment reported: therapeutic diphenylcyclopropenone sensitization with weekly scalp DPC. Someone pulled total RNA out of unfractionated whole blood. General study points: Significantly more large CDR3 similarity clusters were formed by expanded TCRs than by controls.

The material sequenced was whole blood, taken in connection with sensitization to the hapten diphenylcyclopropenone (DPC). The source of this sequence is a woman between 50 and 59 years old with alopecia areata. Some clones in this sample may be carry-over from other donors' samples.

The CDR3 DNA reads as TGTGCTAGTGGCTCACGGGACTACGAAGAGACCCAGTACTTC. It yields the protein CASGSRDYEETQYF. The chain combines TRBV12-5 with TRBJ2-5; 7 bases are a match to TRBD2. The CDR3 sequence is 14 residues long. CDR1 is LGHNT, CDR2 FRNRAP, per germline. The V segment lost 6 bases and the J segment 3 bases; nucleotides outside the gene matches: 7.